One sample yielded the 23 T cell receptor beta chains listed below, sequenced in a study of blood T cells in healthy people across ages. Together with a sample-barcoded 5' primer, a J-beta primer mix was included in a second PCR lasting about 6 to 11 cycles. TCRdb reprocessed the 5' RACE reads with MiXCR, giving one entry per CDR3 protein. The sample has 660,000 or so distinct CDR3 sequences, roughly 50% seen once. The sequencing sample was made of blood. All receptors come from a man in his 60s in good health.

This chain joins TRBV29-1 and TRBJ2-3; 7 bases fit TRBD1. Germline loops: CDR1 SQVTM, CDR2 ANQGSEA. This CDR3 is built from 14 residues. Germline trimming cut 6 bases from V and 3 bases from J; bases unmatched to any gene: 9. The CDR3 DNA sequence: TGCAGCGTCCGCGACAGGGAGAAAACAGATACGCAGTATTTT. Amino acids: CSVRDREKTDTQYF.

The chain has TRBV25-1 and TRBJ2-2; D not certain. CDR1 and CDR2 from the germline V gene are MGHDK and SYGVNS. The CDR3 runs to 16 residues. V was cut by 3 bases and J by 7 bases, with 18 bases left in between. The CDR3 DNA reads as TGTGCCAGCAGTGATCCCTCCCGACCGGTCGGCGGGGAGCTGTTTTTT. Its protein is CASSDPSRPVGGELFF. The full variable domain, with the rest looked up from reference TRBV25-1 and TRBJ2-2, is EADIYQTPRYLVIGTGKKITLECSQTMGHDKMYWYQQDPGMELHLIHYSYGVNSTEKGDLSSESTVSRIRTEHFPLTLESARPSHTSQYLCASSDPSRPVGGELFFGEGSRLTVL.

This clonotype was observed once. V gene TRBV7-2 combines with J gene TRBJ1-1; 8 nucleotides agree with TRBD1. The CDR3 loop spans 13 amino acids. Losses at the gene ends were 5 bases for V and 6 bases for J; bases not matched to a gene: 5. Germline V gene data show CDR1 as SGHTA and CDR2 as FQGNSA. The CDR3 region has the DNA TGTGCCAGCAGCCCTTGGACAGGGCCTGAAGCTTTCTTT. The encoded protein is CASSPWTGPEAFF. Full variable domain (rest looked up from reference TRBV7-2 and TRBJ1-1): GAGVSQSPSNKVTEKGKDVELRCDPISGHTALYWYRQSLGQGLEFLIYFQGNSAPDKSGLPSDRFSAERTGGSVSTLTIQRTQQEDSAVYLCASSPWTGPEAFFGQGTRLTVV.

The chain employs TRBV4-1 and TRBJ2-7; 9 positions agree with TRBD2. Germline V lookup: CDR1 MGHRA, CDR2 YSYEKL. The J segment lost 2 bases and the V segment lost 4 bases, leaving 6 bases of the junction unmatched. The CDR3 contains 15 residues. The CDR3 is CASSPAGGPAYEQYF. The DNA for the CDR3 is TGCGCCAGCAGCCCAGCGGGGGGCCCTGCCTACGAGCAGTACTTC.

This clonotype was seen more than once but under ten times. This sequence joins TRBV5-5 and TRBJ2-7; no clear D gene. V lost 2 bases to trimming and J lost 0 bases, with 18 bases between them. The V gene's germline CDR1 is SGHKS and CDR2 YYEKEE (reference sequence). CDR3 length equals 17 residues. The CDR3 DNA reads TGTGCCAGCAGCTTCTCCCCGGCCGCATTCGTCTCCTACGAGCAGTACTTC. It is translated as CASSFSPAAFVSYEQYF.

The CDR3 reads CASKGQGDADTQYF. The CDR3, as DNA: TGCGCCAGCAAGGGACAGGGGGATGCAGATACGCAGTATTTT. The V and J genes are TRBV5-1 and TRBJ2-3; TRBD1 matches at 11 bases. Germline lookup yields CDR1 SGHRS and CDR2 YFSETQ. The CDR3 runs 14 residues. V dropped 6 bases and J dropped 4; count of bases not matched to a gene: 4. The complete variable domain, with remaining parts taken from reference TRBV5-1 and TRBJ2-3, reads KAGVTQTPRYLIKTRGQQVTLSCSPISGHRSVSWYQQTPGQGLQFLFEYFSETQRNKGNFPGRFSGRQFSNSRSEMNVSTLELGDSALYLCASKGQGDADTQYFGPGTRLTVL.

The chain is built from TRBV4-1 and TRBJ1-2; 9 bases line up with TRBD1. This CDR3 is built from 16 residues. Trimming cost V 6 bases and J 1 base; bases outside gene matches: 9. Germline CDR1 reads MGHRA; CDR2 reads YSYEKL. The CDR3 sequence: CASRQPGQGINYGYTF. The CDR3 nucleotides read TGCGCCAGCAGACAACCGGGACAGGGAATTAACTATGGCTACACCTTC.

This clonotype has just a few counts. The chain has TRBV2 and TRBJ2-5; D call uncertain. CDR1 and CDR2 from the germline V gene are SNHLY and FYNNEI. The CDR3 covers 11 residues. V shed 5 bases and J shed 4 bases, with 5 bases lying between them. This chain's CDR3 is CASSNGETQYF. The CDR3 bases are TGTGCCAGCAGTAACGGAGAGACCCAGTACTTC.

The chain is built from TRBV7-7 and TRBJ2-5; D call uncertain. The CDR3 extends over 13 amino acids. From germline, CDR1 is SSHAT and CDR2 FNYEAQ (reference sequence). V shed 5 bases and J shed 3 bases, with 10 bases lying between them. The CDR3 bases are TGTGCCAGCAGCCCCAGCATTGAAGAGACCCAGTACTTC. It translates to CASSPSIEETQYF.

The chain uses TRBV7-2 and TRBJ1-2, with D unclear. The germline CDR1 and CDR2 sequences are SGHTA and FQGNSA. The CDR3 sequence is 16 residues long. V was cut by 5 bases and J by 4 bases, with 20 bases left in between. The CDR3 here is CASSPPGSPGGYGYTF. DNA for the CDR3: TGTGCCAGCAGCCCCCCGGGCAGCCCCGGCGGCTATGGCTACACCTTC.

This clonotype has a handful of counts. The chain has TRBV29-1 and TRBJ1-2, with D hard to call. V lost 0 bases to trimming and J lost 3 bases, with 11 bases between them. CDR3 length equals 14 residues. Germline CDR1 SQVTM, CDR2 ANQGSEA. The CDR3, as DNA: TGCAGCGTTGAAGATTTCGACGGACACTATGGCTACACCTTC. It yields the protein CSVEDFDGHYGYTF.

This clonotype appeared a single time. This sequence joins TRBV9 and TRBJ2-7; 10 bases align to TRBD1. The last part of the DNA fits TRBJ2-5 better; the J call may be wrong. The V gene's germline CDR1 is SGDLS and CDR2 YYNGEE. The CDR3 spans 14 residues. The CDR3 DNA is TGTGCCAGCAGGGCGACAGGGGGCGCGGGGACCCAGTACTTC. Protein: CASRATGGAGTQYF.

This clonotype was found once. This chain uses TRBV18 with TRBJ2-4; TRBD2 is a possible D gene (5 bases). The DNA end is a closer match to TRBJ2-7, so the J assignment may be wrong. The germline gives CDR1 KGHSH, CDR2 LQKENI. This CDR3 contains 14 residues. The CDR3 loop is CASSADFFSYEQYF. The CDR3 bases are TGTGCCAGCTCAGCGGACTTCTTCTCCTACGAGCAGTACTTC.

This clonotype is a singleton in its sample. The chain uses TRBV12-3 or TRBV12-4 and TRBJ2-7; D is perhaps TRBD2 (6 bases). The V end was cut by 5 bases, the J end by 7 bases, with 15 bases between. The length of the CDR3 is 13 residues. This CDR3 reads CASSPTNGGEQYF. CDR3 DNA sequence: TGTGCCAGCAGTCCAACCAATGGGGGGGAGCAGTACTTC.

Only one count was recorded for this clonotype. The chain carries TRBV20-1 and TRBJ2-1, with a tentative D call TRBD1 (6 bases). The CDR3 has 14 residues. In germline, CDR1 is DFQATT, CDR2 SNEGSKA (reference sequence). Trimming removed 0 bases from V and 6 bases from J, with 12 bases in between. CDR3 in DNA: TGCAGTGCTAGAGACTCGGGACACCCCAATGAGCAGTTCTTC. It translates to CSARDSGHPNEQFF.

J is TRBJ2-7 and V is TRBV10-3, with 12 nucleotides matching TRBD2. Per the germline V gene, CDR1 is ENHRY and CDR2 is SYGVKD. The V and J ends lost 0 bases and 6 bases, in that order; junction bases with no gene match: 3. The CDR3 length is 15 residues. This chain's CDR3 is CAISESLAGGLEQYF. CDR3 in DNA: TGTGCCATCAGTGAGTCGCTAGCGGGGGGGCTCGAGCAGTACTTC.

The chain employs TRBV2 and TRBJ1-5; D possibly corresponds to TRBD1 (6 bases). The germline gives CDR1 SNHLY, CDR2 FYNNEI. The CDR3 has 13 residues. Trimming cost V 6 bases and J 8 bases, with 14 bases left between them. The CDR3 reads CASSNQGWKPQHF. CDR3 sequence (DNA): TGTGCCAGCAGCAATCAGGGGTGGAAGCCCCAGCATTTT.

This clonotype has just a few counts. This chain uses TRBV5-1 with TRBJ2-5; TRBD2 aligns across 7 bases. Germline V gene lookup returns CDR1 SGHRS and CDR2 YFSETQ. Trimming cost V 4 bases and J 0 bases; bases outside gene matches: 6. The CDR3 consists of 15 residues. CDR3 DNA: TGCGCCAGCAGCGCATCGGGGGGTCACCAAGAGACCCAGTACTTC. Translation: CASSASGGHQETQYF.

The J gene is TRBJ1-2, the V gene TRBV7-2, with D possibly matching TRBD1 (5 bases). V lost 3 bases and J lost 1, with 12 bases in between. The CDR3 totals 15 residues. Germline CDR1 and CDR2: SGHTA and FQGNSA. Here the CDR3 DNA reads TGTGCCAGCAGCTTGGGGCTGGGGGATAACTATGGCTACACCTTC. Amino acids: CASSLGLGDNYGYTF.

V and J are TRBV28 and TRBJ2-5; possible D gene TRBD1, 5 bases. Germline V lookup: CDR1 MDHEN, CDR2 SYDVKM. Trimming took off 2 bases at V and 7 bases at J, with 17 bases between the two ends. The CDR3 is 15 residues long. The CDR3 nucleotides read TGTGCCAGCAGTTTAGGGTCGGCAGGGTCAGGGACCCAGTACTTC. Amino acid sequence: CASSLGSAGSGTQYF.

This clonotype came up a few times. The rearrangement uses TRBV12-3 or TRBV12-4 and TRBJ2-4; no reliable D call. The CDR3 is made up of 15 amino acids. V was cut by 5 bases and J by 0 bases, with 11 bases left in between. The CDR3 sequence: CASSLRPVAKNIQYF. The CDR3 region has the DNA TGTGCCAGCAGTCTCCGACCCGTAGCCAAAAACATTCAGTACTTC.

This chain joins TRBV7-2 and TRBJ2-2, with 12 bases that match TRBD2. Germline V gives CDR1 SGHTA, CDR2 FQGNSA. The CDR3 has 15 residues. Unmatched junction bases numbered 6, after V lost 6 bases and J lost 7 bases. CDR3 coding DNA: TGTGCCAGCAGAACCACTAGCGGGGGGATCGGGGAGCTGTTTTTT. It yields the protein CASRTTSGGIGELFF.

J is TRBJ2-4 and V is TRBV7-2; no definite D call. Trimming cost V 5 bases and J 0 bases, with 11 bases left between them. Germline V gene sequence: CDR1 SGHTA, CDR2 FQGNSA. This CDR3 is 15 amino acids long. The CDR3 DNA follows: TGTGCCAGCAGCCCCCGGATCCTAGCCAAAAACATTCAGTACTTC. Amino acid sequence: CASSPRILAKNIQYF.